A single sample is the source of the 20 T cell receptor beta chains below, sequenced in a study of vaccination and CD4 T cells after COVID-19. The Oncomine TCR Beta short-read assay was what sequenced the DNA obtained from cultured CD4+ T cells. TCRdb passed the PCR reads through MiXCR, listing each CDR3 protein once. Among about 14,000 distinct CDR3 sequences listed, over 25% were seen once. Antigens of these TCRs are unknown. As to treatment: roughly 10-day PBMC culture with coronavirus spike peptide pools or control peptides (ViraFEST assay). The specimen sequenced was cultured CD4+ T cells from blood. The source is a human donor with COVID-19.

A few counts support this clonotype. Here the CDR3 DNA reads TGTGCCAGCAGCTTAGGGTTCACCGGGGAGCTGTTTTTT. This codes for CASSLGFTGELFF. The rearrangement links TRBV7-2 to TRBJ2-2; no definite D call. Trimming pared 1 base from V and 4 bases from J, leaving 4 bases between. The V gene's germline CDR1 is SGHTA and CDR2 FQGNSA. This CDR3 has 13 amino acids.

This clonotype has just a few counts. The chain joins TRBV20-1 to TRBJ2-7; 9 bases match TRBD2. CDR3 length: 16 residues. V gave up 0 bases and J gave up 2 bases; unmatched junction bases: 8. Germline V gene lookup returns CDR1 DFQATT and CDR2 SNEGSKA (reference sequence). The CDR3 loop is CSARDPPSGTTYEQYF. The CDR3 DNA follows: TGCAGTGCTAGAGATCCGCCTAGCGGGACGACCTACGAGCAGTACTTC.

The rearrangement joins TRBV20-1 to TRBJ2-7; 7 nucleotides match TRBD1. The germline gives CDR1 DFQATT, CDR2 SNEGSKA (reference sequence). The CDR3 sequence is 13 residues long. Trimming cost V 4 bases and J 0 bases; bases outside gene matches: 3. CDR3 nucleotides: TGCAGTGCTACCAGGGACAGCTCCTACGAGCAGTACTTC. It encodes CSATRDSSYEQYF.

J is TRBJ1-5 and V is TRBV27, with D tentatively TRBD1 (5 bases). CDR3 length equals 15 residues. CDR1 and CDR2 (germline): MNHEY, SMNVEV (reference sequence). The V end lost 6 bases, the J end lost 1 base, and 13 bases lay between the germline ends. This CDR3 is CASSNLGLSNQPQHF. Here the CDR3 DNA reads TGTGCCAGCAGCAACCTGGGGCTGAGCAATCAGCCCCAGCATTTT.

The V call is TRBV20-1, the J call TRBJ1-1; tentative D call: TRBD1 (5 bases). Germline V gives CDR1 DFQATT, CDR2 SNEGSKA (reference sequence). V was clipped by 3 bases and J by 0 bases, with 11 bases between them. The CDR3 extends over 14 amino acids. CDR3 region: CSASLQVMNTEAFF. CDR3 sequence (DNA): TGCAGTGCTAGCCTACAGGTGATGAACACTGAAGCTTTCTTT.

The CDR3 DNA is TGTGCCAGCAGTTATTTAGCGGGGCCCTACGAGCAGTACTTC. This encodes CASSYLAGPYEQYF. The chain carries TRBV28 and TRBJ2-7; 8 nucleotides agree with TRBD2. The germline V gene has CDR1 MDHEN and CDR2 SYDVKM. J lost 2 bases, V lost 4 bases, and 4 bases had no gene match. The CDR3 consists of 14 residues.

This clonotype has a handful of counts. The rearrangement joins TRBV19 to TRBJ1-5; 7 bases line up with TRBD1. J was trimmed by 3 bases and V by 4 bases; bases with no gene match: 6. CDR1 and CDR2 (germline): LNHDA, SQIVND (reference sequence). This CDR3 has 15 amino acids. The CDR3 bases are TGTGCCAGTAGTACACAGGACAGGATCAATCAGCCCCAGCATTTT. It codes for CASSTQDRINQPQHF. Filled out from reference TRBV19 and TRBJ1-5, the complete variable domain reads DGGITQSPKYLFRKEGQNVTLSCEQNLNHDAMYWYRQDPGQGLRLIYYSQIVNDFQKGDIAEGYSVSREKKESFPLTVTSAQKNPTAFYLCASSTQDRINQPQHFGDGTRLSIL.

This clonotype was found a few times. CDR3 nucleotides: TGTGCCACCAGCAGGGGACCCGGGGTGGGGACAGATACGCAGTATTTT. Its translation is CATSRGPGVGTDTQYF. This rearrangement joins TRBV15 to TRBJ2-3; D possibly uses TRBD1 or TRBD2 (5 bases each). Looked up from germline, CDR1 is LNHNV and CDR2 is YYDKDF (reference sequence). Trimming cost V 3 bases and J 3 bases, with 16 bases left between them. The CDR3 is 16 residues long.

This chain connects TRBV18 to TRBJ1-5, with D possibly matching TRBD1 (5 bases). The germline gives CDR1 KGHSH, CDR2 LQKENI. The CDR3 is 15 amino acids. V lost 4 bases to trimming and J lost 0 bases, with 10 bases between them. CDR3 protein: CASSQTRASNQPQHF. CDR3 coding DNA: TGTGCCAGCTCACAAACCAGGGCTAGCAATCAGCCCCAGCATTTT.

This chain joins TRBV5-4 and TRBJ1-4, with 10 bases lining up with TRBD1. After removal of 5 bases from V and 12 bases from J, the junction contained 10 bases not matched to a gene. Germline CDR1 and CDR2: SGHNT and YYREEE (reference sequence). CDR3 length: 14 amino acids. Written as DNA, the CDR3 is TGTGCCAGCAGGGCCGGGACAGGGGAAGGGGAACTGTTTTTT. Translated: CASRAGTGEGELFF.

The chain couples TRBV7-9 to TRBJ1-4, with no clear D. Germline CDR1 reads SEHNR; CDR2 reads FQNEAQ (reference sequence). The CDR3 is made up of 16 amino acids. Trimming shortened V by 4 bases and J by 0 bases, and 12 bases separated the two germline ends. Written as DNA, the CDR3 is TGTGCCAGCAGCTATAACAGAATAACAACTAATGAAAAACTGTTTTTT. Residues: CASSYNRITTNEKLFF.

This chain joins TRBV5-1 and TRBJ2-3, with D possibly matching TRBD2 (7 bases). Germline V gives CDR1 SGHRS, CDR2 YFSETQ. This CDR3 is 13 amino acids long. The V gene lost 4 bases and the J gene lost 4 bases, with 10 bases spanning the gap. For the CDR3, the DNA is TGCGCCAGCAGCCGCGGGGGCTCAGATACGCAGTATTTT. Its translation is CASSRGGSDTQYF.

The rearrangement joins TRBV9 to TRBJ2-1; either TRBD1 or TRBD2 may fit D (5 bases each). The V gene lost 4 bases and the J gene lost 10 bases, with 9 bases spanning the gap. In germline, CDR1 is SGDLS, CDR2 YYNGEE. This CDR3 region has 11 residues. CDR3 loop: CASSTRGEQFF. The CDR3 coding sequence is TGTGCCAGCAGCACCCGGGGCGAGCAGTTCTTC. The full variable domain, in which reference TRBV9 and TRBJ2-1 provide the parts outside the CDR3, is DSGVTQTPKHLITATGQRVTLRCSPRSGDLSVYWYQQSLDQGLQFLIQYYNGEERAKGNILERFSAQQFPDLHSELNLSSLELGDSALYFCASSTRGEQFFGPGTRLTVL.

Notes on this clonotype: A junction boundary mismatches the germline segment, possibly from a read error. The V gene is TRBV11-3, the J gene TRBJ2-1; 9 bases line up with TRBD2. CDR1 SGHNT and CDR2 YENEEA come from the germline V gene. The CDR3 extends over 17 amino acids. The CDR3 sequence: CASNLGIRRGGPDEQFF. Here the CDR3 DNA reads TGTGCCAGCAACTTAGGTATCAGGCGGGGGGGCCCCGATGAGCAGTTCTTC.

This clonotype was detected a few times. The chain combines TRBV6-1 with TRBJ1-6; 8 positions agree with TRBD1. The CDR3 consists of 14 residues. The germline V gene has CDR1 MNHNS and CDR2 SASEGT. Trimming cost V 8 bases and J 9 bases; bases outside gene matches: 9. The CDR3 nucleotides read TGTGCCAGCCGTGGACAGGGATTTTCTTCACCCCTCCACTTT. Protein sequence: CASRGQGFSSPLHF.

This sequence joins TRBV11-2 and TRBJ2-1; no definite D call. Trimming stripped 5 bases from V and 1 base from J, with 6 bases between. Germline V CDR1 and CDR2: SGHAT, FQNNGV. The CDR3 length is 13 residues. CDR3 bases: TGTGCCAGCAGCAAGCTGTCCTACAATGAGCAGTTCTTC. Encoded protein: CASSKLSYNEQFF. Together with reference TRBV11-2 and TRBJ2-1, the CDR3 gives the full variable domain: EAGVAQSPRYKIIEKRQSVAFWCNPISGHATLYWYQQILGQGPKLLIQFQNNGVVDDSQLPKDRFSAERLKGVDSTLKIQPAKLEDSAVYLCASSKLSYNEQFFGPGTRLTVL.

The gene calls are TRBV2 and TRBJ2-7; 8 bases line up with TRBD2. Germline values: CDR1 SNHLY, CDR2 FYNNEI. J lost 5 bases, V lost 2 bases, and 5 bases had no gene match. The CDR3 runs to 14 residues. Here the CDR3 reads CASSEFPGGNEQYF. CDR3 DNA sequence: TGTGCCAGCAGTGAATTCCCGGGAGGGAACGAGCAGTACTTC. The full variable domain, completed using reference TRBV2 and TRBJ2-7, is EPEVTQTPSHQVTQMGQEVILRCVPISNHLYFYWYRQILGQKVEFLVSFYNNEISEKSEIFDDQFSVERPDGSNFTLKIRSTKLEDSAMYFCASSEFPGGNEQYFGPGTRLTVT.

The chain joins TRBV7-9 to TRBJ1-3, with D unresolved. This CDR3 region has 15 residues. Trimming stripped 0 bases from V and 7 bases from J, with 13 bases between. The germline V gene has CDR1 SEHNR and CDR2 FQNEAQ (reference sequence). Written as DNA, the CDR3 is TGTGCCAGCAGCTTAGCATCGGGGAAATCGAACACCATATATTTT. Translating it yields CASSLASGKSNTIYF. The whole variable domain, remainder taken from reference TRBV7-9 and TRBJ1-3, is DTGVSQNPRHKITKRGQNVTFRCDPISEHNRLYWYRQTLGQGPEFLTYFQNEAQLEKSRLLSDRFSAERPKGSFSTLEIQRTEQGDSAMYLCASSLASGKSNTIYFGEGSWLTVV.

CDR3 DNA: TGTGCCAGCAGTTCCGGACAGGTTGGGTCACCCCTCCACTTT. The encoded protein is CASSSGQVGSPLHF. V usage is TRBV27 and J usage is TRBJ1-6, with 7 bases aligning to TRBD1. In germline, CDR1 is MNHEY, CDR2 SMNVEV (reference sequence). This CDR3 contains 14 residues. V gave up 4 bases and J gave up 10 bases; unmatched junction bases: 7.

The chain uses TRBV12-5 and TRBJ2-7, with D tentatively TRBD1 (6 bases). The CDR3 runs 13 residues. V lost 5 bases to trimming and J lost 7 bases, with 15 bases between them. Per the germline V gene, CDR1 is LGHNT and CDR2 is FRNRAP. This CDR3 reads CASGPSGTSEQYF. In DNA, the CDR3 is TGTGCTAGTGGTCCCTCCGGGACAAGTGAGCAGTACTTC. The entire variable domain, with the rest obtained from reference TRBV12-5 and TRBJ2-7, is as follows: DARVTQTPRHKVTEMGQEVTMRCQPILGHNTVFWYRQTMMQGLELLAYFRNRAPLDDSGMPKDRFSAEMPDATLATLKIQPSEPRDSAVYFCASGPSGTSEQYFGPGTRLTVT.